This T cell receptor beta chain is from a study of response to subunit inactivated influenza vaccine. V shed 2 bases and J shed 0 bases, with 11 bases lying between them. There are 15 residues in the CDR3. Germline assignment: CDR1 SGHRS and CDR2 YFSETQ. TCRdb passed the RT-PCR reads through MiXCR, listing each CDR3 protein once. The repertoire consists of roughly 500,000 distinct CDR3 sequences, with approximately 22% occurring once and the leading ten covering about 2.8%. This clonotype came up a few times. This same sample was also part of a study on T cells expressing NK-cell markers. In that study: 5'RACE template switching with UMIs generated TCR beta cDNA. Serological testing identified most of the eight sequenced donors as HCMV-seropositive and one as seronegative. Six or seven donors carried dominant NKG2C+ clonotypes that made up about 1.0-7.0% of their CD8+ T cells.

The chain carries TRBV5-1 and TRBJ1-1; D possibly corresponds to TRBD1 (6 bases). Sequenced here: CD4+ T cells sorted from PBMCs, sampled less than 13 days after vaccination. The sequence came from a man aged 45-65 years who received an inactivated influenza vaccine. The CDR3 protein is CASSFRGLMNTEAFF. In nucleotides, the CDR3 is TGCGCCAGCAGCTTCCGGGGGCTCATGAACACTGAAGCTTTCTTT.